A selection of T cell receptor beta chains follows, all from one sample in a study of technical replicates of blood from a few donors. Produced via immunoSEQ multiplex PCR; TCRdb's table is partial and in-frame only. The table includes 55,000 to 75,000 clones, about 94% detected once. The sample was T cells isolated from PBMCs. The receptor source for this set is a human donor in good health. CDR3s include the opening cysteine and the closing phenylalanine or tryptophan. The D gene is left open where the match is weak. Clone size appears in some rows only: once, few, many, or a class for an expanded clone.

v_gene,j_gene,abundance,d_gene,CDR3aa,CDR3nt
TRBV29-1,TRBJ2-7,.,.,CSVQSGVHEQYF,TGCAGCGTTCAATCAGGGGTACACGAGCAGTACTTC
TRBV9,TRBJ2-3,once,.,CASSVGSADTQYF,TGTGCCAGCAGCGTAGGGTCAGCAGATACGCAGTATTTT
TRBV28,TRBJ1-1,.,TRBD1,CASSSGGLNTEAFF,TGTGCCAGCAGTTCAGGGGGATTGAACACTGAAGCTTTCTTT
TRBV30,TRBJ1-2,.,TRBD1,CAWSPDRAYGYTF,TGTGCCTGGAGCCCTGACAGGGCCTATGGCTACACCTTC
TRBV6-4,TRBJ2-3,.,.,CATWEDTQYF,TGTGCCACCTGGGAGGATACGCAGTATTTT
TRBV19,TRBJ2-7,.,TRBD2,CASSSGSSYEQYF,TGTGCCAGCTCTAGCGGGAGCTCCTACGAGCAGTACTTC
TRBV13,TRBJ2-7,.,TRBD2,CASSLGSGRAYEQYF,TGTGCCAGCAGCTTAGGTAGCGGGAGGGCCTACGAGCAGTACTTC
TRBV10-3,TRBJ2-1,.,TRBD2,CAISVGTNNEQFF,TGTGCCATCAGTGTGGGGACTAACAATGAGCAGTTCTTC
TRBV6-6,TRBJ2-7,once,.,CASSYERYEQYF,TGTGCCAGCAGTTACGAGCGTTACGAGCAGTACTTC
TRBV6-1,TRBJ1-5,.,TRBD1,CASSEGNRGFLYSNQPQHF,TGTGCCAGCAGTGAAGGAAACAGGGGCTTCCTCTATAGCAATCAGCCCCAGCATTTT
TRBV7-9,TRBJ1-3,.,TRBD1,CASSWDRGTSGNTIYF,TGTGCCAGCAGTTGGGACAGGGGGACCTCTGGAAACACCATATATTTT
TRBV9,TRBJ2-1,.,TRBD1,CASSPTGGLAYNEQFF,TGTGCCAGCAGCCCAACAGGGGGCCTGGCCTACAATGAGCAGTTCTTC
TRBV28,TRBJ2-7,.,TRBD1,CASSSRRGHGYEQYF,TGTGCCAGCAGCTCACGCAGGGGGCACGGGTACGAGCAGTACTTC
TRBV7-2,TRBJ1-3,once,TRBD1,CASRVTGPGNTIYF,TGTGCCAGCAGAGTGACAGGGCCGGGAAACACCATATATTTT
TRBV19,TRBJ1-3,.,.,CATEGEASGNTIYF,TGTGCCACCGAAGGGGAGGCCTCTGGAAACACCATATATTTT
TRBV19,TRBJ1-5,.,.,CASSIAGVRFDRPQHF,TGTGCCAGTAGTATTGCCGGGGTGAGGTTTGATAGGCCCCAGCATTTT
TRBV6-6,TRBJ2-1,.,TRBD2,CASSPRTRDEQFF,TGTGCCAGCAGCCCAAGGACTAGGGATGAGCAGTTCTTC
TRBV5-6,TRBJ2-7,.,.,CASSLPDSPYEQYF,TGTGCCAGCAGCTTGCCTGACAGTCCCTACGAGCAGTACTTC
TRBV29-1,TRBJ1-2,.,TRBD1,CSVEDHQGANYGYTF,TGCAGCGTTGAAGATCACCAGGGGGCTAACTATGGCTACACCTTC
TRBV19,TRBJ2-1,.,.,CASSIRGIGNEQFF,TGTGCCAGTAGTATCAGGGGAATTGGGAATGAGCAGTTCTTC
TRBV6-6,TRBJ1-5,.,TRBD1,CASSQSRDRVGQPQHF,TGTGCCAGCAGCCAGTCCCGGGACAGGGTCGGGCAGCCCCAGCATTTT
TRBV20-1,TRBJ1-2,.,.,CTYTAGYGYTF,TGCACCTATACGGCGGGCTATGGCTACACCTTC
TRBV10-3,TRBJ1-1,.,TRBD1,CAISEGQGAANTEAFF,TGTGCCATCAGTGAGGGACAGGGGGCGGCGAACACTGAAGCTTTCTTT
TRBV30,TRBJ2-7,.,.,CAWNRDLSTYEQYF,TGTGCCTGGAACCGGGACTTGTCGACCTACGAGCAGTACTTC
TRBV28,TRBJ2-1,.,TRBD2,CASRLSRLAGDAEQFF,TGTGCCAGCAGACTAAGTAGACTAGCGGGAGATGCAGAGCAGTTCTTC
TRBV27,TRBJ2-4,.,.,CASSLSGGEYF,TGTGCCAGCAGTTTATCGGGGGGAGAGTACTTC
TRBV29-1,TRBJ2-7,.,TRBD2,CSVGPGGSSYEQYF,TGCAGCGTTGGCCCGGGCGGGAGCTCCTACGAGCAGTACTTC
TRBV5-1,TRBJ2-7,.,TRBD1,CASTQGQGIDEQYF,TGCGCCAGCACTCAGGGACAGGGTATTGACGAGCAGTACTTC
TRBV7-2,TRBJ1-2,.,.,CASSLERSNYGYTF,TGTGCCAGCAGCTTAGAACGGTCCAACTATGGCTACACCTTC
TRBV18,TRBJ2-5,once,TRBD1,CASSQRRGDSQETQYF,TGTGCCAGCTCACAAAGAAGAGGGGACAGCCAAGAGACCCAGTACTTC
TRBV4-2,TRBJ2-1,.,.,CASSQPGTYNEQFF,TGTGCCAGCAGCCAGCCAGGGACCTACAATGAGCAGTTCTTC
TRBV6-5,TRBJ2-1,.,.,CASTLLDGSGNEQFF,TGTGCCAGCACCTTACTCGACGGTAGCGGCAATGAGCAGTTCTTC
TRBV6-6,TRBJ2-7,.,.,CASRELRDNLEQYF,TGTGCCAGCAGGGAACTCCGGGACAACCTCGAGCAGTACTTC
TRBV6-4,TRBJ1-2,.,TRBD1,CASSEGQGYGGYTF,TGTGCCAGCAGTGAGGGACAGGGGTACGGTGGCTACACCTTC
TRBV5-8,TRBJ2-5,.,TRBD1,CASSNDRDRDKETQYF,TGTGCCAGCAGCAATGACCGGGACAGGGATAAGGAGACCCAGTACTTC
TRBV11-2,TRBJ2-1,.,.,CASSPERLATYNEQFF,TGTGCCAGCAGCCCCGAACGCTTAGCGACCTACAATGAGCAGTTCTTC
TRBV11-2,TRBJ2-1,.,TRBD1,CASSNNRDRVNEQFF,TGTGCCAGCAGCAATAATCGCGACAGGGTCAATGAGCAGTTCTTC
TRBV7-9,TRBJ1-2,.,TRBD1,CASSLVEDRGLYGYTF,TGTGCCAGCAGCTTGGTAGAGGACAGGGGGCTCTATGGCTACACCTTC
TRBV6-1,TRBJ1-4,.,TRBD1,CASGTGNEKLFF,TGTGCCAGCGGGACAGGGAACGAAAAACTGTTTTTT
TRBV7-6,TRBJ2-3,.,.,CASSLVAGGTDTQYF,TGTGCCAGCAGCTTAGTTGCCGGGGGCACAGATACGCAGTATTTT
TRBV27,TRBJ2-2,.,.,CASSFVQQNTGELFF,TGTGCCAGCAGTTTCGTACAGCAGAACACCGGGGAGCTGTTTTTT
TRBV1,TRBJ2-5,.,.,CTSSQDFFGTGKQTQYF,TGCACCAGCAGCCAAGATTTCTTCGGGACAGGGAAACAGACCCAGTACTTC